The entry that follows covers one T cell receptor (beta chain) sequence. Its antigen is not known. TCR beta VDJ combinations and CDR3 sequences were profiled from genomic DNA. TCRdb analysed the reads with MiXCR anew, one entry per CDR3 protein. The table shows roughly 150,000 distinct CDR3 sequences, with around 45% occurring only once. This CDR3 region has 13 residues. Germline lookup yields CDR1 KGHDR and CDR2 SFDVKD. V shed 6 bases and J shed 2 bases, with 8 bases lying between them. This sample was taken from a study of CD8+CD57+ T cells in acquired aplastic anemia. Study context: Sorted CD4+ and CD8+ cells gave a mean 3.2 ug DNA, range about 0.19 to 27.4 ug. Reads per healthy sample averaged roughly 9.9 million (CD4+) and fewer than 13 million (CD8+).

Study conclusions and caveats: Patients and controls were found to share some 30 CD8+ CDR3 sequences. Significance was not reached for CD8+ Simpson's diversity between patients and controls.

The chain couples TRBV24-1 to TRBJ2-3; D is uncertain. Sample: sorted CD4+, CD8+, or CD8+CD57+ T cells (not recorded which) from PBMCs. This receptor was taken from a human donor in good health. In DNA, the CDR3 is TGTGCCACCAGTCACGGATTCACAGATACGCAGTATTTT. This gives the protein CATSHGFTDTQYF.